This record concerns one T cell receptor beta chain sequence. The entry originates in a study of control samples from healthy donors and cancer patients. Sequencing was performed with immunoSEQ multiplex PCR; in TCRdb, only in-frame clones are kept and a portion is missing. Of around 200,000 clones in the sample, 85% to 95% were seen once. CDR3 length equals 16 residues. The V gene's germline CDR1 is SEHNR and CDR2 FQNEAQ (reference sequence). Trimming shortened V by 0 bases and J by 8 bases, and 16 bases separated the two germline ends. The sequenced sample was blood. This TCR was sampled from a man between 18 and 29 years old in good health. The chain joins TRBV7-9 to TRBJ1-4, with D possibly being TRBD1 (5 bases). CDR3 loop: CASSLAGAGRREKLFF. Written as DNA, the CDR3 is TGTGCCAGCAGCTTAGCAGGCGCGGGACGAAGGGAAAAACTGTTTTTT.